These T cell receptor beta chains were read from a single sample in a study of blood T cell repertoires in COVID-19. Libraries were prepared by immunoSEQ multiplex PCR; TCRdb keeps only in-frame clonotypes and omits some of them. The table includes roughly 120,000 clones, around 80% detected once. Sequencing was done on a sample of peripheral blood. The source of these receptors is a man in his 70s with active or convalescent COVID-19. CDR3s include the opening cysteine and the closing phenylalanine or tryptophan. The order of the fields is clone size, V gene, J gene, D gene, CDR3 DNA, CDR3 protein. A D gene is named only where the DNA matches it firmly. Not all rows give a size; the values are once, few, many and, for expanded clones, a class.

NA	TRBV10-3	TRBJ1-5	NA	TGTGCCATCAGTGATGAGGGAGGAATCAATCAGCCCCAGCATTTT	CAISDEGGINQPQHF
once	TRBV29-1	TRBJ2-3	NA	TGCAGCGTAGAGACTCATTCCACAGATACGCAGTATTTT	CSVETHSTDTQYF
NA	TRBV18	TRBJ1-5	NA	TGTGCCAGCTCACAGGTGGGGGGGAGCAATCAGCCCCAGCATTTT	CASSQVGGSNQPQHF
NA	TRBV7-9	TRBJ1-2	TRBD1	TGTGCCAGCAGCTTACAGGGGGCTGGTTATGGCTACACCTTC	CASSLQGAGYGYTF
few	TRBV7-2	TRBJ2-1	NA	TGTGCCAGCAGCCCAGCGGCCGGGACTGGATACAATGAGCAGTTCTTC	CASSPAAGTGYNEQFF
once	TRBV27	TRBJ2-7	NA	TGTGCCAGCAGCGGTGACAGATCCTACGAGCAGTACTTC	CASSGDRSYEQYF
NA	TRBV9	TRBJ2-2	NA	TGTGCCAGCAGCGTAGATATAGCCGCGAACACCGGGGAGCTGTTTTTT	CASSVDIAANTGELFF
NA	TRBV7-2	TRBJ1-5	NA	TGTGCCAGCAGCTTCTCTTATCAGCCCCAGCATTTT	CASSFSYQPQHF
NA	TRBV20-1	TRBJ2-7	TRBD2	TGCAGTGCTAGTAATCGGCGGGGGGGCCACGAGCAGTACTTC	CSASNRRGGHEQYF
NA	TRBV10-3	TRBJ2-1	TRBD1	TGTGCCACCAACCGGGACAGCTACAATGAGCAGTTCTTC	CATNRDSYNEQFF
NA	TRBV28	TRBJ2-1	TRBD2	TGTGCCAGCATCAAGCGGGATCCGGACTACAATGAGCAGTTCTTC	CASIKRDPDYNEQFF
once	TRBV19	TRBJ1-4	TRBD1	TGTGCCAGTAGTGAAAGACAGGGTCGGGAAAAACTGTTTTTT	CASSERQGREKLFF
NA	TRBV4-2	TRBJ1-2	NA	TGTGCCAGCAGCCAAGATTTGGCGGAAAACTATGGCTACACCTTC	CASSQDLAENYGYTF
NA	TRBV5-1	TRBJ1-5	TRBD1	TGCGCCAGCAGACTCGACAGGGGGCAAGGGCAGCCCCAGCATTTT	CASRLDRGQGQPQHF
NA	TRBV6-5	TRBJ1-3	NA	TGTGCCAGCAGTTACTCGTCGACAGCCTCTGGAAACACCATATATTTT	CASSYSSTASGNTIYF
NA	TRBV4-2	TRBJ1-1	NA	TGTGCCAGCAGCCAAGCGTTGGTCAGTGCAGGGAACACTGAAGCTTTCTTT	CASSQALVSAGNTEAFF
NA	TRBV12-3/TRBV12-4	TRBJ2-7	NA	TGTGCCAGCAGTTTAGAGCAGGACGAGCAGTACTTC	CASSLEQDEQYF
few	TRBV12-3/TRBV12-4	TRBJ2-7	NA	TGTGCCAGCAGAAATACGGGCTCCTACGAGCAGTACTTC	CASRNTGSYEQYF
NA	TRBV7-2	TRBJ1-1	NA	TGTGCCAGCAGCTTAATCGAACAACCGAACACTGAAGCTTTCTTT	CASSLIEQPNTEAFF
NA	TRBV9	TRBJ2-1	TRBD2	TGTGCCAGCAGCGTAGCGGGAGGGTCCTACAATGAGCAGTTCTTC	CASSVAGGSYNEQFF
NA	TRBV28	TRBJ2-1	NA	TGTGCCAGCAGTATGGGAGGCAAGAACAATGAGCAGTTCTTC	CASSMGGKNNEQFF
NA	TRBV29-1	TRBJ2-3	TRBD1	TGCAGCGTTGGGCCGCAGGGGGGCACAGATACGCAGTATTTT	CSVGPQGGTDTQYF
NA	TRBV11-3	TRBJ2-2	TRBD2	TGTGCCAGCAGCTTAGACACGGGGGGACCGAACACCGGGGAGCTGTTTTTT	CASSLDTGGPNTGELFF
NA	TRBV30	TRBJ1-1	NA	TGTGCCTGGAGAAAGTCAGTGAACACTGAAGCTTTCTTT	CAWRKSVNTEAFF
NA	TRBV13	TRBJ2-2	TRBD2	TGTGCCAGCAGCTTCACCCTCACGGGGGGGCCTGGGGAGCTGTTTTTT	CASSFTLTGGPGELFF
NA	TRBV19	TRBJ1-2	TRBD1	TGTGCCAGTAGTGCACAACCGGGACAGGCAGGCTACACCTTC	CASSAQPGQAGYTF
NA	TRBV28	TRBJ2-1	TRBD1	TGTGCCAGCTGGTCCTCAGGGGGCTCCTACAATGAGCAGTTCTTC	CASWSSGGSYNEQFF
NA	TRBV27	TRBJ1-2	NA	TGTGCCAGCAGTTTGCGCCTTAACTATGGCTACACCTTC	CASSLRLNYGYTF
once	TRBV4-1	TRBJ1-6	NA	TGCGCCAGCAGCCAAGACGAGGGTACGGTTTATAATTCACCCCTCCACTTT	CASSQDEGTVYNSPLHF
once	TRBV5-6	TRBJ1-4	TRBD1	TGTGCCAGCAGCTTGCGGGACAGACTGAATGAAAAACTGTTTTTT	CASSLRDRLNEKLFF
many	TRBV6-2/TRBV6-3	TRBJ1-5	NA	TGTGCCAGCAGTTACCTAGGGCGGGATGGCAATCAGCCCCAGCATTTT	CASSYLGRDGNQPQHF
NA	TRBV29-1	TRBJ2-3	TRBD2	TGCAGCGTTGCGGGACTAGCGGGGCCCACAGATACGCAGTATTTT	CSVAGLAGPTDTQYF
NA	TRBV9	TRBJ2-2	NA	TGTGCCAGCAGCGTAGGAGCCTGGTCAAACACCGGGGAGCTGTTTTTT	CASSVGAWSNTGELFF
NA	TRBV2	TRBJ2-1	NA	TGTGCCAGCACCACCCGGACTAACACTTTAAATGAGCAGTTCTTC	CASTTRTNTLNEQFF
NA	TRBV9	TRBJ2-2	TRBD2	TGTGCCAGCAGCGTAGACCCCCTAGCGGGACCGAACACCGGGGAGCTGTTTTTT	CASSVDPLAGPNTGELFF
NA	TRBV7-2	TRBJ1-4	TRBD1	TGTGCCAGCAGCCGTCCGGGACAGGGTTATGAAAAACTGTTTTTT	CASSRPGQGYEKLFF
few	TRBV11-2	TRBJ2-7	NA	TGTGCCAGCAGCTTAGATAACGGGGACGAGCAGTACTTC	CASSLDNGDEQYF